Below are 14 T cell receptor beta chains sequenced from a single sample in a study of cytomegalovirus exposure and HLA in healthy donors. Researchers ran the PCR with 60 Vbeta and 13 Jbeta primers. Sequencing was performed with immunoSEQ multiplex PCR; in TCRdb, only in-frame clones are kept and a portion is missing. The sample has approximately 190,000 clones; roughly 13% are singletons. Sequences were obtained from PBMCs. These receptors were collected from a man aged 50 or older in good health and CMV-seropositive.

This clone was found a few times. The gene calls are TRBV4-3 and TRBJ1-3; TRBD1 might be the D (5 bases). Germline V gives CDR1 LGHNA, CDR2 YSLEER. Trimming took 0 bases from V and 2 from J, leaving 8 bases between them. The CDR3 runs to 15 residues. The CDR3 region is CASSQDPGTGNTIYF. The CDR3 bases are TGCGCCAGCAGCCAAGATCCAGGGACTGGAAACACCATATATTTT.

The CDR3 sequence: CASSLYGDRVGTEAFF. The CDR3 DNA reads TGTGCCAGCAGTTTATACGGGGACAGGGTTGGGACTGAAGCTTTCTTT. The rearrangement uses TRBV27 and TRBJ1-1, with TRBD1 matching 9 bases. V lost 1 base to trimming and J lost 5 bases; unmatched junction nucleotides: 8. The CDR3 spans 16 residues. The germline CDR1 and CDR2 sequences are MNHEY and SMNVEV (reference sequence).

The chain is built from TRBV11-3 and TRBJ2-3, with TRBD1 matching 9 bases. The V and J ends lost 6 bases and 3 bases, in that order; junction bases with no gene match: 7. The length of the CDR3 is 15 residues. Germline CDR1 reads SGHNT; CDR2 reads YENEEA. CDR3 protein: CASSPGTGITDTQYF. CDR3 in DNA: TGTGCCAGCAGTCCCGGGACAGGGATTACAGATACGCAGTATTTT.

This CDR3 is CASSPHPGETGELFF. The CDR3 DNA is TGTGCCAGCAGCCCCCACCCAGGGGAAACCGGGGAGCTGTTTTTT. This chain links TRBV16 with TRBJ2-2; D is possibly TRBD1 (6 bases). Trimming removed 4 bases from V and 5 bases from J, with 14 bases in between. Germline assignment: CDR1 KGHSY and CDR2 FQNENV. This CDR3 has 15 amino acids.

This clone was found a few times. V and J are TRBV25-1 and TRBJ1-2, with D perhaps TRBD1 (5 bases). Per the germline V gene, CDR1 is MGHDK and CDR2 is SYGVNS. This CDR3 is 14 amino acids long. The V gene lost 2 bases and the J gene lost 6 bases, with 13 bases spanning the gap. CDR3 in DNA: TGTGCCAGCAGTGAAAACAGGCCGGGCAATGGCTACACCTTC. It codes for CASSENRPGNGYTF.

The V and J genes are TRBV25-1 and TRBJ1-6, with D unclear. V lost 1 base to trimming and J lost 8 bases, with 9 bases between them. CDR1 and CDR2 from the germline V gene are MGHDK and SYGVNS. The length of the CDR3 is 14 residues. Here the CDR3 reads CASSEWAAYSPLHF. The CDR3 DNA sequence: TGTGCCAGCAGTGAATGGGCCGCCTATTCACCCCTCCACTTT.

The chain joins TRBV4-3 to TRBJ2-7; maybe TRBD2 (7 bases). Germline CDR1 reads LGHNA; CDR2 reads YSLEER. Trimming took 0 bases from V and 4 from J, leaving 10 bases between them. CDR3 length: 14 amino acids. The CDR3 spells CASSQEGGAYEQYV. The DNA of the CDR3 is TGCGCCAGCAGCCAAGAAGGGGGGGCTTACGAGCAGTACGTC.

The chain links TRBV5-8 to TRBJ2-7; 11 bases map to TRBD1. Germline CDR1 reads SGHTS; CDR2 reads YDEGEE. The CDR3 loop spans 15 amino acids. J was trimmed by 4 bases and V by 2 bases; bases with no gene match: 5. CDR3 DNA: TGTGCCAGCAGCTTCCCCGGACAGGGGGCATACGAGCAGTACTTC. Protein sequence: CASSFPGQGAYEQYF.

This clone has just a few counts. CDR3 coding DNA: TGTGCCAGCAGTTACCTGACAGGAGGTATATACGAGCAGTACTTC. It encodes CASSYLTGGIYEQYF. The rearrangement joins TRBV6-5 to TRBJ2-7; possibly TRBD1 for D (6 bases). V gave up 2 bases and J gave up 4 bases, with 15 bases separating them. The CDR3 totals 15 residues. Germline CDR1 reads MNHEY; CDR2 reads SVGAGI.

The rearrangement uses TRBV7-2 and TRBJ2-5; a possible D gene is TRBD2 (5 bases). The germline V gene has CDR1 SGHTA and CDR2 FQGNSA. CDR3 length: 14 residues. V was pared by 1 base and J by 1 base, with 7 bases between. The CDR3 bases are TGTGCCAGCAGCTTAGTCGGGGTCCAAGAGACCCAGTACTTC. Its translation is CASSLVGVQETQYF.

V is TRBV7-2 and J is TRBJ1-4; 8 nucleotides match TRBD1. The V gene's germline CDR1 is SGHTA and CDR2 FQGNSA. This CDR3 is 15 amino acids long. With V trimmed by 1 base and J by 5 bases, 3 bases remained unmatched. The DNA for the CDR3 is TGTGCCAGCAGCTTAGGGCGACAGGGGAATGAAAAACTGTTTTTT. This translates into CASSLGRQGNEKLFF.

CDR3 bases: TGTGCCAGCAGCTTGGCGGGGGGGTCAGATACGCAGTATTTT. It is translated as CASSLAGGSDTQYF. The genes are TRBV5-4 and TRBJ2-3; TRBD2 agrees at 8 bases. CDR1 and CDR2 (germline): SGHNT, YYREEE (reference sequence). The V gene end was trimmed by 0 bases and the J gene end by 4 bases; junction bases not matched to a gene: 1. The CDR3 covers 14 residues.

This clone was picked up a small number of times. The chain uses TRBV2 and TRBJ2-3, with 8 bases matching TRBD2. The CDR3 is 16 amino acids. Germline values: CDR1 SNHLY, CDR2 FYNNEI. V shed 4 bases and J 4 bases; nucleotides not matched to a gene: 10. This CDR3 reads CASSGTSRSPADTQYF. As DNA, the CDR3 is TGTGCCAGCAGTGGGACTAGCCGCTCTCCCGCAGATACGCAGTATTTT. Looking up the rest from reference TRBV2 and TRBJ2-3 gives the full variable domain: EPEVTQTPSHQVTQMGQEVILRCVPISNHLYFYWYRQILGQKVEFLVSFYNNEISEKSEIFDDQFSVERPDGSNFTLKIRSTKLEDSAMYFCASSGTSRSPADTQYFGPGTRLTVL.

The chain recombines TRBV5-1 with TRBJ2-7, with 10 bases fitting TRBD2. The CDR3 runs 15 residues. The V gene's germline CDR1 is SGHRS and CDR2 YFSETQ. The J segment lost 2 bases and the V segment lost 4 bases, leaving 6 bases of the junction unmatched. The CDR3 region is CASSAGTSGAYEQYV. For the CDR3, the DNA is TGCGCCAGCAGCGCCGGAACTAGCGGGGCCTACGAGCAGTACGTC.